In its sample, the clone carrying this T cell receptor (beta chain) was seen a few times. This entry is derived from a study of early T cells in non-severe SARS-CoV-2 infection. As for the study in general: The sequenced material was bulk RNA from unsorted whole blood, and its chains were unpaired.

Individual cDNA molecules carried attached unique molecular identifiers. TCRdb fed the 5' RACE reads into MiXCR, producing one record per CDR3 protein. Of 70,000 to 75,000 distinct CDR3 sequences in the sample, approximately 14% were seen once. The sequence was obtained from an adult who was a healthcare worker with PCR-confirmed SARS-CoV-2 infection or an uninfected control (not recorded which). The specimen was whole blood.

CDR3 coding DNA: TGTGCCAGCAGTTGGGGGGGGCCGGACTATGGCTACACCTTC. It codes for CASSWGGPDYGYTF. The gene calls are TRBV27 and TRBJ1-2, with a possible D match to TRBD1 (6 bases). V was trimmed by 4 bases and J by 3 bases, leaving 12 bases between them. Germline CDR1 MNHEY, CDR2 SMNVEV (reference sequence). The CDR3 sequence is 14 residues long.